The 20 T cell receptor beta chains below all came from one sample that was sequenced in a study of T cells in Graves' hyperthyroidism and ophthalmopathy. The source material, RNA transcripts, was used to amplify TCR beta CDR3 regions. A set of HTBI primers served as the primers for a first-round RT-PCR of the TCR CDR3. TCRdb used MiXCR to reprocess the multiplex PCR reads, holding one entry per CDR3 protein. The sample shows about 380,000 distinct CDR3 sequences, approximately 17% of them seen only once. What was sequenced was blood. The receptors originated from a young man with Graves' ophthalmopathy.

This rearrangement joins TRBV12-3 or TRBV12-4 to TRBJ1-5; D is ambiguous. The CDR3 runs to 15 residues. V dropped 6 bases and J dropped 5 bases, with 17 bases sitting between them. CDR3 residues: CASSPEGMVHQPQHF. The CDR3 region has the DNA TGTGCCAGCAGCCCGGAGGGTATGGTGCATCAGCCCCAGCATTTT.

This clonotype was detected many times. Relative to the germline gene, one junction end is altered; a read error may explain this. J is TRBJ1-1 and V is TRBV6-2 or TRBV6-3; weak D call: TRBD1 (6 bases). This CDR3 spans 20 amino acids. Looked up from germline, CDR1 is MNHEY and CDR2 is SVGEGT. CDR3 amino acids: CAGSYAGVGLRPLSNTEAFF. The CDR3 DNA is TGTGCCGGCAGTTATGCAGGGGTCGGACTTCGGCCTTTATCTAACACTGAAGCTTTCTTT.

This clonotype was recorded once. This may be a read error: a much more frequent sequence differs by one nucleotide. The chain uses TRBV2 and TRBJ2-2; D not resolved. This CDR3 spans 15 amino acids. CDR1 SNHLY and CDR2 FYNNEI come from the germline V gene. V was shortened by 2 bases and J by 7 bases, with 14 bases between the two germline ends. CDR3 in DNA: TGTGCCAGCAGTGAACCCCGCAGGACGAGCGGGGAGCTGTTTTTT. As protein: CASSEPRRTSGELFF.

The chain links TRBV14 to TRBJ1-4; the D gene is possibly TRBD1 (5 bases). The CDR3 has 15 residues. Trimming left V 2 bases short and J 7 bases short, with 14 bases between. Germline CDR1 reads SGHDN; CDR2 reads FVKESK. The DNA of the CDR3 is TGTGCCAGCAGCCAATATGGGGGTCGGGGTGAAAAACTGTTTTTT. Protein sequence: CASSQYGGRGEKLFF.

The rearrangement joins TRBV7-3 to TRBJ2-5, with 11 bases matching TRBD2. V was clipped by 4 bases and J by 5 bases; unmatched bases: 9. This CDR3 has 16 amino acids. Germline lookup yields CDR1 SGHTA and CDR2 FQGTGA. In DNA form, the CDR3 reads TGTGCCAGCAGCTCTTATAGCGGGGGGGCCCAGGAGACCCAGTACTTC. It specifies CASSSYSGGAQETQYF. The complete variable domain, with remaining parts taken from reference TRBV7-3 and TRBJ2-5, reads GAGVSQTPSNKVTEKGKYVELRCDPISGHTALYWYRQSLGQGPEFLIYFQGTGAADDSGLPNDRFFAVRPEGSVSTLKIQRTERGDSAVYLCASSSYSGGAQETQYFGPGTRLLVL.

The chain joins TRBV4-1 to TRBJ2-7; D unclear. The CDR3 consists of 14 residues. V lost 3 bases and J 5 bases, leaving 14 bases between the germline ends. Germline CDR1 is MGHRA and CDR2 is YSYEKL. CDR3 sequence: CASSHGPERNEQYF. CDR3 in DNA: TGCGCCAGCAGCCATGGTCCGGAGCGCAACGAGCAGTACTTC.

The V gene is TRBV9, the J gene TRBJ1-5, with D uncertain. Trimming stripped 0 bases from V and 3 bases from J, with 10 bases between. Germline CDR1 is SGDLS and CDR2 is YYNGEE. The CDR3 loop spans 15 amino acids. The CDR3 region has the DNA TGTGCCAGCAGCGTAGAAGGGAGACTCAATCAGCCCCAGCATTTT. This translates into CASSVEGRLNQPQHF.

This clonotype appeared many times. The V and J genes are TRBV9 and TRBJ1-6; D not resolved. The CDR3 runs to 13 residues. The V gene's germline CDR1 is SGDLS and CDR2 YYNGEE. V lost 0 bases and J 8 bases, leaving 6 bases between the germline ends. The CDR3, as DNA: TGTGCCAGCAGCGTAGGGGTTGATTCACCCCTCCACTTT. This gives the protein CASSVGVDSPLHF. Full variable domain (remainder filled in from reference TRBV9 and TRBJ1-6): DSGVTQTPKHLITATGQRVTLRCSPRSGDLSVYWYQQSLDQGLQFLIQYYNGEERAKGNILERFSAQQFPDLHSELNLSSLELGDSALYFCASSVGVDSPLHFGNGTRLTVT.

At least ten counts were recorded for this clonotype. The rearrangement joins TRBV20-1 to TRBJ2-1; D possibly corresponds to TRBD1 (6 bases). The CDR3 extends over 12 amino acids. Looked up from germline, CDR1 is DFQATT and CDR2 is SNEGSKA (reference sequence). The V and J ends lost 6 bases and 4 bases respectively, with 10 bases between them. The CDR3 loop is CSAAQGYNEQFF. CDR3 sequence (DNA): TGCAGTGCCGCACAGGGTTACAATGAGCAGTTCTTC.

Regarding this clonotype: Possible read error: a much larger clone is one base away. V gene TRBV20-1 combines with J gene TRBJ2-5; D not certain. The CDR3 is 13 amino acids. V dropped 5 bases and J dropped 5 bases, with 15 bases sitting between them. Germline V gene sequence: CDR1 DFQATT, CDR2 SNEGSKA (reference sequence). This CDR3 is CSAGSLSLETQYF. The DNA of the CDR3 is TGCAGTGCTGGAAGTCTATCCCTTGAGACCCAGTACTTC.

This clonotype was seen a single time. Germline and junction disagree at one end, which may indicate a read error. The chain combines TRBV6-1 with TRBJ2-5; 10 bases agree with TRBD1. CDR1 and CDR2 (germline): MNHNS, SASEGT. The CDR3 is made up of 15 amino acids. CDR3 amino acids: CASSWTGGSQEAQYF. The CDR3, as DNA: TGTGCCAGCAGCTGGACAGGGGGAAGTCAAGAGGCCCAGTACTTC.

This clonotype was counted many times. This rearrangement joins TRBV7-2 to TRBJ2-5, with 12 positions matching TRBD1. The CDR3 has 17 residues. V lost 5 bases to trimming and J lost 5 bases; unmatched junction nucleotides: 12. Germline lookup yields CDR1 SGHTA and CDR2 FQGNSA. CDR3 in amino acids: CASSPRVGDRGQETQYF. In nucleotides, the CDR3 is TGTGCCAGCAGCCCACGGGTTGGGGACAGGGGGCAGGAGACCCAGTACTTC.

The table lists this clonotype with a few counts. This chain connects TRBV7-8 to TRBJ2-2; 8 bases map to TRBD2. Germline assignment: CDR1 SGHVS and CDR2 FQNEAQ. The CDR3 has 18 amino acids. V dropped 0 bases and J dropped 3; count of bases not matched to a gene: 9. CDR3 sequence (DNA): TGTGCCAGCAGCTTAGCGGGGGGCGGGGGGACTTACACCGGGGAGCTGTTTTTT. Protein sequence: CASSLAGGGGTYTGELFF.

The V gene is TRBV29-1, the J gene TRBJ2-5; TRBD1 matches 8 bases. From germline, CDR1 is SQVTM and CDR2 ANQGSEA. The CDR3 runs to 13 residues. V gave up 5 bases and J gave up 5 bases; unmatched junction bases: 7. The CDR3 sequence: CSVWQGAVETQYF. CDR3 sequence (DNA): TGCAGCGTTTGGCAGGGGGCAGTGGAGACCCAGTACTTC.

The V and J genes are TRBV5-1 and TRBJ2-7; 12 bases align to TRBD2. V was pared by 4 bases and J by 2 bases, with 10 bases of the junction left unmatched. This CDR3 has 17 residues. Germline V CDR1 and CDR2: SGHRS, YFSETQ. The CDR3 coding sequence is TGCGCCAGCAGCCCGTTGGGACTAGCGGGTGAGACCTACGAGCAGTACTTC. This gives the protein CASSPLGLAGETYEQYF. Filled out from reference TRBV5-1 and TRBJ2-7, the complete variable domain reads KAGVTQTPRYLIKTRGQQVTLSCSPISGHRSVSWYQQTPGQGLQFLFEYFSETQRNKGNFPGRFSGRQFSNSRSEMNVSTLELGDSALYLCASSPLGLAGETYEQYFGPGTRLTVT.

This clonotype was picked up a small number of times. CDR3 DNA: TGTGCCAGCAGCTTACAGGGTACCCAGGGTTACGAGCAGTACTTC. It yields the protein CASSLQGTQGYEQYF. The chain uses TRBV7-9 and TRBJ2-7; TRBD1 is a possible D gene (5 bases). The CDR3 is 15 amino acids. Germline CDR1 reads SEHNR; CDR2 reads FQNEAQ (reference sequence). V gave up 2 bases and J gave up 4 bases, with 15 bases separating them.

This clonotype was seen many times. V and J are TRBV2 and TRBJ2-1; D uncertain. The germline V and J ends were trimmed by 4 bases and 3 bases, with 7 bases remaining between them. The CDR3 has 13 amino acids. Germline CDR1 reads SNHLY; CDR2 reads FYNNEI. CDR3 DNA sequence: TGTGCCAGCAGTGTAATCAGCTACAATGAGCAGTTCTTC. As protein: CASSVISYNEQFF.

This clonotype was recorded many times. This chain links TRBV7-9 with TRBJ2-5; no clear D gene. This CDR3 spans 12 amino acids. Germline V gives CDR1 SEHNR, CDR2 FQNEAQ (reference sequence). Trimming pared 5 bases from V and 5 bases from J, leaving 9 bases between. CDR3 sequence (DNA): TGTGCCAGCAGCCTCGAGAGCGAGACCCAGTACTTC. Its protein is CASSLESETQYF.

In its sample, this clonotype was seen many times. The rearrangement uses TRBV27 and TRBJ2-1; TRBD1 aligns across 7 bases. Germline assignment: CDR1 MNHEY and CDR2 SMNVEV (reference sequence). The V gene end was trimmed by 5 bases and the J gene end by 3 bases; junction bases not matched to a gene: 4. The CDR3 totals 14 residues. The CDR3 nucleotides are TGTGCCAGCAGTGTGACAGGGTACTACAATGAGCAGTTCTTC. It yields the protein CASSVTGYYNEQFF.

This rearrangement joins TRBV11-2 to TRBJ2-2, with 8 bases matching TRBD2. CDR3 length: 16 residues. CDR1 and CDR2 from the germline V gene are SGHAT and FQNNGV. J was trimmed by 7 bases and V by 5 bases; bases with no gene match: 12. The CDR3 protein is CASSPPRRGGFGELFF. CDR3 DNA sequence: TGTGCCAGCAGCCCCCCCCGACGGGGGGGTTTCGGGGAGCTGTTTTTT.